A single sample is the source of the 20 T cell receptor beta chains below, sequenced in a study of shared clonotypes between healthy human individuals. Produced via immunoSEQ multiplex PCR; TCRdb's table is partial and in-frame only. The sample lists more than 850,000 clones, approximately 80% occurring once. The sample taken for sequencing was memory CD4+ T cells from PBMCs. Subset specified: CD45RA-negative fraction. Every receptor here comes from a man aged 18 to 35 in good health. Some clones in this sample may be carry-over from other donors' samples.

V and J are TRBV18 and TRBJ2-1; 9 nucleotides line up with TRBD2. Germline V lookup: CDR1 KGHSH, CDR2 LQKENI. The CDR3 runs to 22 residues. V shed 5 bases and J 5 bases; nucleotides not matched to a gene: 28. CDR3 nucleotides: TGTGCCAGCTCATCTCGGACAGCCCGCCTCGGGACTAGCCCTAAAGGGAACAATGAGCAGTTCTTC. It is translated as CASSSRTARLGTSPKGNNEQFF.

The J gene is TRBJ2-3, the V gene TRBV28; D call uncertain. The V gene's germline CDR1 is MDHEN and CDR2 SYDVKM. This CDR3 spans 12 amino acids. Trimming cost V 7 bases and J 1 base, with 6 bases left between them. CDR3 sequence (DNA): TGTGCCAGCATTACAGGCACAGATACGCAGTATTTT. It is translated as CASITGTDTQYF.

The rearrangement joins TRBV7-6 to TRBJ2-5, with 11 bases that match TRBD2. The V gene end was trimmed by 4 bases and the J gene end by 4 bases; junction bases not matched to a gene: 2. The germline V gene encodes CDR1 SGHVS and CDR2 FNYEAQ. This CDR3 spans 14 amino acids. The CDR3 sequence: CASSSLAGAETQYF. The CDR3 region has the DNA TGTGCCAGCAGCTCACTAGCGGGAGCAGAGACCCAGTACTTC.

The V gene is TRBV30, the J gene TRBJ1-2; weak D call: TRBD1 (5 bases). V was cut by 3 bases and J by 3 bases, with 14 bases left in between. The CDR3 loop spans 14 amino acids. In germline, CDR1 is GTSNPN, CDR2 SVGIG (reference sequence). The CDR3 here is CAWRLGPAYYGYTF. CDR3 bases: TGTGCCTGGAGATTGGGGCCGGCCTACTATGGCTACACCTTC.

The chain links TRBV9 to TRBJ2-7; 9 bases match TRBD1. CDR1 and CDR2 (germline): SGDLS, YYNGEE. Trimming took 4 bases from V and 3 from J; bases not matched to a gene: 8. The CDR3 spans 15 residues. CDR3 residues: CASSIGTGHDYEQYF. CDR3 coding DNA: TGTGCCAGCAGCATCGGGACAGGGCACGACTACGAGCAGTACTTC.

This clone was observed a few times. This chain connects TRBV12-2 to TRBJ2-7; the DNA was not used to check the table's D call, TRBD2. TRBV12-2 is labeled a pseudogene. The CDR3 runs to 14 residues. The CDR3 region has the DNA TGTGCAAGTCGCTTAAAGACTGGGTCCTACGAGCAGTACTTC. Amino acids: CASRLKTGSYEQYF.

This chain links TRBV6-1 with TRBJ2-3; no firm D call. The V end lost 1 base, the J end lost 1 base, and 9 bases lay between the germline ends. The CDR3 runs to 15 residues. Germline values: CDR1 MNHNS, CDR2 SASEGT. The CDR3 protein is CASSEGGLGTDTQYF. In DNA, the CDR3 is TGTGCCAGCAGTGAAGGGGGATTGGGCACAGATACGCAGTATTTT.

CDR3 in amino acids: CASSSARDTQYF. CDR3 nucleotides: TGTGCCAGCAGCTCCGCGCGGGATACGCAGTATTTT. This chain uses TRBV5-4 with TRBJ2-3; no definite D call. Germline V gives CDR1 SGHNT, CDR2 YYREEE (reference sequence). CDR3 length: 12 amino acids. With 3 bases removed from V and 6 bases from J, the gap between germline ends came to 8 bases. Drawing the rest from reference TRBV5-4 and TRBJ2-3, the complete variable domain is ETGVTQSPTHLIKTRGQQVTLRCSSQSGHNTVSWYQQALGQGPQFIFQYYREEENGRGNFPPRFSGLQFPNYSSELNVNALELDDSALYLCASSSARDTQYFGPGTRLTVL.

The chain has TRBV7-2 and TRBJ2-1; D not certain. CDR1 and CDR2 from the germline V gene are SGHTA and FQGNSA. The CDR3 loop spans 13 amino acids. Trimming took off 5 bases at V and 8 bases at J, with 13 bases between the two ends. CDR3 region: CASSPRSKDEQFF. CDR3 nucleotides: TGTGCCAGCAGCCCCCGGAGTAAGGATGAGCAGTTCTTC.

The CDR3 coding sequence is TGTGCCAGCAGCTTGGGAGGGGGAGACTACAATGAGCAGTTCTTC. This translates into CASSLGGGDYNEQFF. This chain links TRBV5-6 with TRBJ2-1, with D perhaps TRBD1 (6 bases). V was clipped by 0 bases and J by 3 bases, with 10 bases between them. The CDR3 has 15 amino acids. CDR1 SGHDT and CDR2 YYEEEE come from the germline V gene.

In its sample, this clone was seen once. The genes are TRBV9 and TRBJ1-1; unclear D gene. The germline gives CDR1 SGDLS, CDR2 YYNGEE. The length of the CDR3 is 15 residues. Trimming shortened V by 0 bases and J by 0 bases, and 9 bases separated the two germline ends. The CDR3 nucleotides read TGTGCCAGCAGCGTAGCTGCACATCTGAACACTGAAGCTTTCTTT. It specifies CASSVAAHLNTEAFF.

J is TRBJ1-3 and V is TRBV6-5, with D possibly being TRBD1 (5 bases). The CDR3 is 15 residues long. From germline, CDR1 is MNHEY and CDR2 SVGAGI. Trimming pared 4 bases from V and 2 bases from J, leaving 12 bases between. CDR3 sequence (DNA): TGTGCCAGCAGTTTTCGGCCAGGGCCTGGAAACACCATATATTTT. Translated: CASSFRPGPGNTIYF.

This chain's CDR3 is CASSLDYGADTQYF. The CDR3 region has the DNA TGTGCCAGCAGCTTAGATTATGGGGCAGATACGCAGTATTTT. This chain joins TRBV11-2 and TRBJ2-3; D is uncertain. V was clipped by 0 bases and J by 4 bases, with 8 bases between them. Germline loops: CDR1 SGHAT, CDR2 FQNNGV. The CDR3 covers 14 residues.

Remarks on this clone: This same CDR3 is encoded by further DNA sequences in the sample. CDR3 protein: CASRRDGSYEQYF. CDR3 bases: TGTGCCAGCAGACGGGACGGTTCCTACGAGCAGTACTTC. V and J are TRBV28 and TRBJ2-7; D is perhaps TRBD1 or TRBD2 (5 bases each). Between the trimmed V and J ends, which lost 6 bases and 1 base, there was a span of 10 bases. CDR1 and CDR2 from the germline V gene are MDHEN and SYDVKM. The CDR3 is made up of 13 amino acids.

This clone was seen only a few times. This chain uses TRBV10-3 with TRBJ1-5; 7 nucleotides align to TRBD1. Per the germline V gene, CDR1 is ENHRY and CDR2 is SYGVKD. This CDR3 is 13 amino acids long. The J segment lost 8 bases and the V segment lost 6 bases, leaving 7 bases of the junction unmatched. The DNA of the CDR3 is TGTGCCATCAGGCCGGACAGGCCCGAGCCCCAGCATTTT. This codes for CAIRPDRPEPQHF.

Comment on this clone: Other DNA sequences in the sample encode the same CDR3. This sequence joins TRBV2 and TRBJ2-3; 7 bases fit TRBD2. Germline V CDR1 and CDR2: SNHLY, FYNNEI. V lost 2 bases to trimming and J lost 1 base; unmatched junction nucleotides: 6. The CDR3 loop spans 16 amino acids. CDR3 residues: CASSERAGDGTDTQYF. In DNA, the CDR3 is TGTGCCAGCAGTGAAAGGGCGGGAGATGGCACAGATACGCAGTATTTT.

This chain's CDR3 is CASRRTSGSQGELFF. The CDR3 coding sequence is TGTGCCAGCAGACGGACTAGCGGGAGTCAGGGGGAGCTGTTTTTT. The chain uses TRBV5-6 and TRBJ2-2, with 13 bases matching TRBD2. V dropped 5 bases and J dropped 8; count of bases not matched to a gene: 6. This CDR3 region has 15 residues. The V gene's germline CDR1 is SGHDT and CDR2 YYEEEE.

This chain uses TRBV2 with TRBJ2-7; a possible D gene is TRBD2 (7 bases). Trimming removed 8 bases at V and 1 base at J, with 18 bases between. Germline CDR1 and CDR2: SNHLY and FYNNEI. The CDR3 length is 15 residues. CDR3 in amino acids: CASGMEGGVSYEQYF. The CDR3 DNA follows: TGTGCCAGCGGAATGGAGGGGGGGGTTTCCTACGAGCAGTACTTC.

This clone was counted ten times or more. The CDR3 DNA is TGTGCCTGGAGTGTAGTAGGACTAGCGGGTCGGAAGTACTTC. As protein: CAWSVVGLAGRKYF. This rearrangement joins TRBV30 to TRBJ2-7; TRBD2 matches at 11 bases. Trimming took 0 bases from V and 11 from J; bases not matched to a gene: 9. The CDR3 consists of 14 residues. Looked up from germline, CDR1 is GTSNPN and CDR2 is SVGIG (reference sequence).

The CDR3 region has the DNA TGTGCCAGCAGCCGCCCGGAGTCGAAGGCTGAAGCTTTCTTT. Protein: CASSRPESKAEAFF. The V and J genes are TRBV11-2 and TRBJ1-1; no reliable D call. V was shortened by 5 bases and J by 6 bases, with 16 bases between the two germline ends. Looked up from germline, CDR1 is SGHAT and CDR2 is FQNNGV. The CDR3 totals 14 residues.